What follows describes a single T cell receptor (beta chain). The sample belongs to a study of blood T cell repertoires in COVID-19. Study-level background: Some COVID-19 samples were acute and others convalescent; all came from the United States, Italy and Spain. The cDNA or gDNA used as material had been derived from T cells, B-cell-depleted T cells, or PBMCs.

In the authors' methods: By means of reference gene primer amplification, nucleated cell counts were estimated. Sequencing used immunoSEQ multiplex PCR; TCRdb keeps in-frame clones, though not all of them. V and J calls and clone size follow that table, whereas D and trimming were derived from the DNA. This sample has 400,000 to 500,000 clones, with 86% found just once. The sequencing input was peripheral blood. The receptor was derived from a woman between 25 and 40 years old with active or convalescent COVID-19.

The CDR3: CASSQAGGLVSYEQYF. The CDR3 region has the DNA TGTGCCAGCAGCCAAGCAGGGGGCCTGGTTTCCTACGAGCAGTACTTC. The chain links TRBV4-2 to TRBJ2-7, with 8 bases matching TRBD1. The CDR3 loop spans 16 amino acids. V shed 1 base and J 1 base; nucleotides not matched to a gene: 6. Germline V lookup: CDR1 LGHNA, CDR2 YNFKEQ.